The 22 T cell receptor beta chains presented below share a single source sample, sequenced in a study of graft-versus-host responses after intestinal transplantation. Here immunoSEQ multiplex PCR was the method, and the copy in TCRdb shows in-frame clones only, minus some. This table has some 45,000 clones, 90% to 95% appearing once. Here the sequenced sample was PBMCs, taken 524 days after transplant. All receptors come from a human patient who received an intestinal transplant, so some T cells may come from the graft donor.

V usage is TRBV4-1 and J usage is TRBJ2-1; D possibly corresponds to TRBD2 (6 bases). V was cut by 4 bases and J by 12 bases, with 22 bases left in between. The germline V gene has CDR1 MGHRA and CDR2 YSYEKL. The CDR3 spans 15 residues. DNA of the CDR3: TGCGCCAGCAGCCCGACTAGTCCCGGACCCCAGGGGCAGTTCTTC. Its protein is CASSPTSPGPQGQFF.

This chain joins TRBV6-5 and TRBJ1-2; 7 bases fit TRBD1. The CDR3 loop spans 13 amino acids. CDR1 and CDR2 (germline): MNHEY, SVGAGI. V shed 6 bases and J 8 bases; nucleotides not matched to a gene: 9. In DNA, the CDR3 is TGTGCCAGCAGCCCAGGGGGGAGTGAGGGCTACACCTTC. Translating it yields CASSPGGSEGYTF.

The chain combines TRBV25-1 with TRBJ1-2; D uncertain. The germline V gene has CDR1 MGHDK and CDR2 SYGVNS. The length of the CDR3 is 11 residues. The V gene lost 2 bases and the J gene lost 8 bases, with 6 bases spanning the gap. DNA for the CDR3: TGTGCCAGCAGTGAACGGTTGGGCTACACCTTC. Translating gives CASSERLGYTF.

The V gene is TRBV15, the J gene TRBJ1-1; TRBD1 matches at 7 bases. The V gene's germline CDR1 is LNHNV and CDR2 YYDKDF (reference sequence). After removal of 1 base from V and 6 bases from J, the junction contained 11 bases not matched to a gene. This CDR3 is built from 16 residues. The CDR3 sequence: CATSRAQTGMDSEAFF. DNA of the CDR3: TGTGCCACCAGCAGAGCTCAGACAGGGATGGACTCTGAAGCTTTCTTT.

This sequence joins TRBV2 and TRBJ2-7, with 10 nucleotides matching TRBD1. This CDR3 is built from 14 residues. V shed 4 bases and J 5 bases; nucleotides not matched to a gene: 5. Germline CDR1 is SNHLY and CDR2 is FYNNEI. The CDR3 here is CASSAGTGVHEQYF. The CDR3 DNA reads TGTGCCAGCAGTGCCGGGACAGGGGTTCACGAGCAGTACTTC.

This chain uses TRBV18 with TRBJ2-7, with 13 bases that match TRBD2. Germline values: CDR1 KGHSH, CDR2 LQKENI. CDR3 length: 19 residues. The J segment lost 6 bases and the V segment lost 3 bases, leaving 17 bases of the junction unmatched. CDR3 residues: CASSPLPGTSGIETGEQYF. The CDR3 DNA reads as TGTGCCAGCTCACCGCTCCCCGGGACTAGCGGGATTGAAACGGGCGAGCAGTACTTC.

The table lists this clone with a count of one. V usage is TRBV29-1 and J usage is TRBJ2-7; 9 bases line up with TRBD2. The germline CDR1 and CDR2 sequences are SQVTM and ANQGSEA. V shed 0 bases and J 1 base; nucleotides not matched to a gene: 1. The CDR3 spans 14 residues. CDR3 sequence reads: CSVEEREGSYEQYF. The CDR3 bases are TGCAGCGTTGAAGAGCGGGAGGGGTCCTACGAGCAGTACTTC.

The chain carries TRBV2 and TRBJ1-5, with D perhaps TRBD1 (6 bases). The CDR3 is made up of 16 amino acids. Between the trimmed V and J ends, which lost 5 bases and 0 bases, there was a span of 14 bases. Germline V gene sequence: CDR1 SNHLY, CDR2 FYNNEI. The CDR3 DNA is TGTGCCAGCAGTCCTCGGGGACAATTTAGCAATCAGCCCCAGCATTTT. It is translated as CASSPRGQFSNQPQHF.

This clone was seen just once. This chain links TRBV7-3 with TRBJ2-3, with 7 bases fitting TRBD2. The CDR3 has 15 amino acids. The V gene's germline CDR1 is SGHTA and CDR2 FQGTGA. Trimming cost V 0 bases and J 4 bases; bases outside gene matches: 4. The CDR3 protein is CASSLTAGDADTQYF. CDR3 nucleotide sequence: TGTGCCAGCAGCTTAACGGCGGGAGATGCAGATACGCAGTATTTT. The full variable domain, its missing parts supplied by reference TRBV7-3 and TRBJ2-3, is GAGVSQTPSNKVTEKGKYVELRCDPISGHTALYWYRQSLGQGPEFLIYFQGTGAADDSGLPNDRFFAVRPEGSVSTLKIQRTERGDSAVYLCASSLTAGDADTQYFGPGTRLTVL.

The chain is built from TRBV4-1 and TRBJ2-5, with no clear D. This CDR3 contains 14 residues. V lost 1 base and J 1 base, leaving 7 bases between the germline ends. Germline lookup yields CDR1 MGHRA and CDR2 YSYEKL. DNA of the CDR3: TGCGCCAGCAGCCAAGCAGGTGTCCAAGAGACCCAGTACTTC. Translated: CASSQAGVQETQYF.

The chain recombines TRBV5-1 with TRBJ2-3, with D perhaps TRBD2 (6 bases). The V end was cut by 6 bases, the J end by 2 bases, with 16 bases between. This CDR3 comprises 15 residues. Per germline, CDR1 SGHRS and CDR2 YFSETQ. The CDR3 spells CASKEVAGSTDTQYF. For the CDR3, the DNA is TGCGCCAGCAAGGAGGTTGCGGGATCCACAGATACGCAGTATTTT.

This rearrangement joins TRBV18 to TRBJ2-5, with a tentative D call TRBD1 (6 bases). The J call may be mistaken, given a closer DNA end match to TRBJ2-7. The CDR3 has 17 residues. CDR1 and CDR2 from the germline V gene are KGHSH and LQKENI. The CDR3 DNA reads TGTGCCAGCTCACTATCGTTAAGAGAGGACAGAAACTACGAGCAGTACTTC. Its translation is CASSLSLREDRNYEQYF.

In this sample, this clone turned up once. DNA of the CDR3: TGTGCCAGCAGCGTAGGTTTTGACACCGGCTACACCTTC. It translates to CASSVGFDTGYTF. This chain connects TRBV9 to TRBJ1-2; no clear D gene. The CDR3 loop spans 13 amino acids. The V gene lost 0 bases and the J gene lost 8 bases, with 11 bases spanning the gap. Germline loops: CDR1 SGDLS, CDR2 YYNGEE.

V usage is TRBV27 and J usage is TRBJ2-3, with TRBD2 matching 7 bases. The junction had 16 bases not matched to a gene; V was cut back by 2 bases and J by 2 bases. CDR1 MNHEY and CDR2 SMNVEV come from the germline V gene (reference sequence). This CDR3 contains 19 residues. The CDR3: CASSLGGGGSGGYTDTQYF. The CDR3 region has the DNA TGTGCCAGCAGTTTAGGGGGGGGAGGAAGCGGAGGGTACACAGATACGCAGTATTTT.

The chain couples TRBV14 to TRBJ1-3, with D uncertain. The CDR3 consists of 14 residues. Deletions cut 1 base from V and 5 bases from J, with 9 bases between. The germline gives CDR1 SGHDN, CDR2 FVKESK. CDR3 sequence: CASSQVGDRNTIYF. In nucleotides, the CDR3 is TGTGCCAGCAGCCAAGTAGGCGACCGAAACACCATATATTTT.

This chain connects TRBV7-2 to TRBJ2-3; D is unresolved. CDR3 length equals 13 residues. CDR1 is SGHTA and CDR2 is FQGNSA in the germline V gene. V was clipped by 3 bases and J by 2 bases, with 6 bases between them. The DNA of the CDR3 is TGTGCCAGCAGCTTCGACATCACAGATACGCAGTATTTT. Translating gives CASSFDITDTQYF.

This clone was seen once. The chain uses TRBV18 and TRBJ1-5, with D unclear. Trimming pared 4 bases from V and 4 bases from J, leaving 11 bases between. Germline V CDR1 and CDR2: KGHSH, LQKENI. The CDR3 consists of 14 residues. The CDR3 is CASSLWGLNQPQHF. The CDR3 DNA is TGTGCCAGCTCACTTTGGGGTTTGAATCAGCCCCAGCATTTT.

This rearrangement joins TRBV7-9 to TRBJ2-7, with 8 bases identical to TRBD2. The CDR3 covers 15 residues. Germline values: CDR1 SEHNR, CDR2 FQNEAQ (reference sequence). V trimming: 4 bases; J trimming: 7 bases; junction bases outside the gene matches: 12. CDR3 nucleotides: TGTGCCAGCAGCTCCCAGCGGGAGCAAGGGGATGAGCAGTACTTC. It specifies CASSSQREQGDEQYF. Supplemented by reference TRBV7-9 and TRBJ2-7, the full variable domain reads DTGVSQNPRHKITKRGQNVTFRCDPISEHNRLYWYRQTLGQGPEFLTYFQNEAQLEKSRLLSDRFSAERPKGSFSTLEIQRTEQGDSAMYLCASSSQREQGDEQYFGPGTRLTVT.

As DNA, the CDR3 is TGTGCCAGCAGACCTCCGGGACGGATCCTCACAGATACGCAGTATTTT. This encodes CASRPPGRILTDTQYF. J is TRBJ2-3 and V is TRBV28; D is tentatively TRBD1 or TRBD2 (5 bases each). Trimming pared 6 bases from V and 2 bases from J, leaving 18 bases between. This CDR3 comprises 16 residues. Germline assignment: CDR1 MDHEN and CDR2 SYDVKM.

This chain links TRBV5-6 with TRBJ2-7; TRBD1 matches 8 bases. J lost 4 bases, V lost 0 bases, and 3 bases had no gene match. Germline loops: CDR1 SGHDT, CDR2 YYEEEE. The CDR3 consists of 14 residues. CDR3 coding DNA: TGTGCCAGCAGCTTGGGACAGGGGAGATACGAGCAGTACTTC. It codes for CASSLGQGRYEQYF.

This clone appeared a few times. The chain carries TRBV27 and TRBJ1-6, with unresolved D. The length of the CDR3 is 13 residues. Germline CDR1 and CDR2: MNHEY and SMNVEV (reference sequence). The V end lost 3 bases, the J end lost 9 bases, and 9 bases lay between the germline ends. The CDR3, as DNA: TGTGCCAGCAGTTTTACGGGCAGTTCACCCCTCCACTTT. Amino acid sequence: CASSFTGSSPLHF.

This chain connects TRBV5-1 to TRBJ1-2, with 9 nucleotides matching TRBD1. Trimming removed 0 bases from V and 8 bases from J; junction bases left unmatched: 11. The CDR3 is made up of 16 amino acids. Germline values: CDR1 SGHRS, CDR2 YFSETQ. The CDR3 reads CASSLGVGTGSFGYTF. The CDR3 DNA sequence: TGCGCCAGCAGCTTGGGGGTAGGGACAGGGTCGTTCGGCTACACCTTC. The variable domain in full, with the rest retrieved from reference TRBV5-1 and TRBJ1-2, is KAGVTQTPRYLIKTRGQQVTLSCSPISGHRSVSWYQQTPGQGLQFLFEYFSETQRNKGNFPGRFSGRQFSNSRSEMNVSTLELGDSALYLCASSLGVGTGSFGYTFGSGTRLTVV.